The 5 T cell receptor beta chains reported below all come from one sample, sequenced in a study of shared clonotypes between healthy human individuals (dated by TCRdb to about 2020). The library came from the immunoSEQ multiplex PCR assay. TCRdb took over this immuneACCESS table, retaining in-frame rearrangements with V and J assigned. Such tables are incomplete; in checked studies, under half of the missing clones stem from an unresolved V gene, and the remainder is unexplained. The sample table shows approximately 95,000 clones, and approximately 61% are seen once. The ten most abundant clones make up about 42% of the sample. Sequences were obtained from memory CD8+ T cells sorted from blood. Sample cell subset or site, as interpreted from the label and publication: CD45RO+ cells pooled with CCR7-negative TemRA cells. The source is a man aged 25 to 45 in good health.

The rearrangement links TRBV4-3 to TRBJ2-1; 7 nucleotides line up with TRBD2. After removal of 0 bases from V and 2 bases from J, the junction contained 4 bases not matched to a gene. The CDR3 length is 16 residues. Germline CDR1 and CDR2: LGHNA and YSLEER. The CDR3 DNA is TGCGCCAGCAGCCAAGAAGGGACTAAAACCTACAATGAGCAGTTCTTC. The encoded protein is CASSQEGTKTYNEQFF.

V usage is TRBV6-1 and J usage is TRBJ2-1; 8 bases map to TRBD2. The V segment lost 4 bases and the J segment 4 bases; nucleotides outside the gene matches: 6. The germline CDR1 and CDR2 sequences are MNHNS and SASEGT. The CDR3 runs 15 residues. The CDR3 here is CASSGGAGEYNEQFF. CDR3 sequence (DNA): TGTGCCAGCAGTGGGGGAGCGGGAGAGTACAATGAGCAGTTCTTC.

The J gene is TRBJ2-5, the V gene TRBV7-8, with D possibly called TRBD1 or TRBD2 (7 bases each). V lost 4 bases and J 5 bases, leaving 17 bases between the germline ends. This CDR3 is built from 15 residues. Germline assignment: CDR1 SGHVS and CDR2 FQNEAQ. The CDR3 bases are TGTGCCAGCAGCTGGGGACAGACTAGCTGGGAGACCCAGTACTTC. Translated: CASSWGQTSWETQYF.

This chain links TRBV10-3 with TRBJ2-1; D is uncertain. Looked up from germline, CDR1 is ENHRY and CDR2 is SYGVKD. The CDR3 extends over 14 amino acids. Trimming left V 2 bases short and J 0 bases short, with 5 bases between. DNA for the CDR3: TGTGCCATCAGTGAGGAGAGCTCCTACAATGAGCAGTTCTTC. As protein: CAISEESSYNEQFF.

The V gene is TRBV9, the J gene TRBJ2-3, with TRBD2 matching 10 bases. The CDR3 runs 18 residues. V lost 3 bases, J lost 2 bases, and 12 bases stayed unmatched. Germline CDR1 is SGDLS and CDR2 is YYNGEE. For the CDR3, the DNA is TGTGCCAGCAGCGACTCATCTGGACTAGCGGAAGTCACAGATACGCAGTATTTT. Translation: CASSDSSGLAEVTDTQYF.